The next 9 T cell receptor beta chains were all read from a single sample in a study of blood T cell repertoires in COVID-19. Data came from immunoSEQ multiplex PCR; TCRdb stores just in-frame clones and leaves some out. The sample lists some 140,000 clones, less than 85% occurring once. The sequenced sample consisted of peripheral blood. These receptors were collected from a woman of 80 years or more with acute or convalescent COVID-19.

J is TRBJ2-7 and V is TRBV11-2; 8 bases are a match to TRBD2. In germline, CDR1 is SGHAT, CDR2 FQNNGV. With V trimmed by 6 bases and J by 3 bases, 7 bases remained unmatched. This CDR3 is built from 14 residues. The CDR3 reads CASRSRLAGYEQYF. In DNA, the CDR3 is TGTGCCAGCAGAAGCCGCCTAGCGGGCTACGAGCAGTACTTC.

Turning to this clone: The germline gene is not matched at one end of the junction; a read error may be the cause. Additional DNA sequences in this sample encode the identical CDR3. The rearrangement uses TRBV6-5 and TRBJ2-3, with 10 bases that match TRBD1. This CDR3 has 16 residues. Germline V gene data show CDR1 as MNHEY and CDR2 as SVGAGI. DNA of the CDR3: TGTGCCAGTAGTTCCGGGACAGGGGTGGGTACAGATACGCAGTATTTT. This sequence encodes CASSSGTGVGTDTQYF.

V and J are TRBV7-9 and TRBJ2-1; 9 bases are a match to TRBD2. The CDR3 sequence is 15 residues long. The V and J ends lost 7 bases and 2 bases, in that order; junction bases with no gene match: 6. Germline V gene lookup returns CDR1 SEHNR and CDR2 FQNEAQ (reference sequence). CDR3 in DNA: TGTGCCAGCAACCGGGCGGGAGGGACCTACAATGAGCAGTTCTTC. Translation: CASNRAGGTYNEQFF.

The J gene is TRBJ1-1, the V gene TRBV27; TRBD1 aligns across 7 bases. There are 14 residues in the CDR3. Germline values: CDR1 MNHEY, CDR2 SMNVEV (reference sequence). After removal of 2 bases from V and 5 bases from J, the junction contained 5 bases not matched to a gene. CDR3 sequence: CASSLISGGTEAFF. The CDR3 DNA follows: TGTGCCAGCAGTTTAATCTCAGGGGGTACTGAAGCTTTCTTT.

This sequence joins TRBV7-2 and TRBJ2-5, with 7 bases aligning to TRBD1. This CDR3 spans 14 amino acids. In germline, CDR1 is SGHTA, CDR2 FQGNSA. The V gene end was trimmed by 8 bases and the J gene end by 0 bases; junction bases not matched to a gene: 6. CDR3 sequence reads: CASGTTGNQETQYF. For the CDR3, the DNA is TGTGCCAGCGGAACGACAGGGAACCAAGAGACCCAGTACTTC.

This clone is a singleton in its sample. The genes are TRBV4-3 and TRBJ2-3; 8 bases match TRBD2. CDR1 is LGHNA, CDR2 YSLEER, per germline. The V gene end was trimmed by 0 bases and the J gene end by 8 bases; junction bases not matched to a gene: 10. The CDR3 covers 16 residues. The CDR3 DNA reads TGCGCCAGCAGCCAAGATATCTCGGGGGGGGCTGTTACGCAGTATTTT. Translated: CASSQDISGGAVTQYF.

A note on this clone: Relative to the germline gene, one junction end is altered; a read error may explain this. The rearrangement joins TRBV18 to TRBJ1-1; 7 bases match TRBD1. The CDR3 runs to 15 residues. Germline V lookup: CDR1 KGHSH, CDR2 LQKENI. In nucleotides, the CDR3 is TGTGCCAGCGCACCCGAAACAGGGGTGGGCACTGAAGCTTTCTTT. It yields the protein CASAPETGVGTEAFF.

This clone was detected once. The chain recombines TRBV7-2 with TRBJ2-1, with 10 bases fitting TRBD1. Germline lookup yields CDR1 SGHTA and CDR2 FQGNSA. The CDR3 is made up of 16 amino acids. V shed 0 bases, J shed 6 bases, and the junction held 5 bases outside the gene matches. The CDR3, as DNA: TGTGCCAGCAGCTTAGCGGGGACAGGGGCCTCCAATGAGCAGTTCTTC. Translation: CASSLAGTGASNEQFF.

The chain recombines TRBV27 with TRBJ2-7; the match to TRBD1 covers 7 bases. V was clipped by 6 bases and J by 0 bases; unmatched bases: 5. The CDR3 consists of 14 residues. Germline V gene lookup returns CDR1 MNHEY and CDR2 SMNVEV (reference sequence). The CDR3 spells CASRRDSNSYEQYF. The CDR3 DNA reads TGTGCCAGCAGACGGGACAGCAACTCCTACGAGCAGTACTTC.